The sequence of this T cell receptor (beta chain) was determined in a study of blood T cell repertoires in COVID-19. Original processing methods: Quantification of nucleated cells was approximated via reference gene primer amplification. Here immunoSEQ multiplex PCR was the method, and the copy in TCRdb shows in-frame clones only, minus some. The V and J calls and clone size come from that table; D and trimming were worked out from the DNA. The profile shows about 160,000 clones, approximately 79% of them singletons. CDR1 SGHNT and CDR2 YYREEE come from the germline V gene (reference sequence). Unmatched junction bases numbered 13, after V lost 4 bases and J lost 7 bases. This CDR3 comprises 16 residues.

The chain combines TRBV5-4 with TRBJ1-2, with 10 bases fitting TRBD1. The sample consisted of peripheral blood. This receptor was identified in a woman of 80 years or more with acute or convalescent COVID-19. The chain's CDR3 is CASSGTGADWGGGYTF. For the CDR3, the DNA is TGTGCCAGCAGCGGGACAGGGGCGGATTGGGGAGGTGGCTACACCTTC.